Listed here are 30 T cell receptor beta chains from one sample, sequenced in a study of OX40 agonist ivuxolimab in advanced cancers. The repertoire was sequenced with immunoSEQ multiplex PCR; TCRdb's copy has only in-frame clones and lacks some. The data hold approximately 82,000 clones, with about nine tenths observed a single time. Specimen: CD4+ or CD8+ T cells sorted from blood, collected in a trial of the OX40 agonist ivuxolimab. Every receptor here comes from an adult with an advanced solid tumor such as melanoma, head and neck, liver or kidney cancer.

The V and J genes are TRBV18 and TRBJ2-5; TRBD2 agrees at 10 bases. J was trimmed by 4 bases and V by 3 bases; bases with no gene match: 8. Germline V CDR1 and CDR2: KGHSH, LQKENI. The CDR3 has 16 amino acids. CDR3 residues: CASSPAWTSGPETQYF. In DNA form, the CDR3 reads TGTGCCAGCTCACCCGCCTGGACTAGCGGCCCAGAGACCCAGTACTTC.

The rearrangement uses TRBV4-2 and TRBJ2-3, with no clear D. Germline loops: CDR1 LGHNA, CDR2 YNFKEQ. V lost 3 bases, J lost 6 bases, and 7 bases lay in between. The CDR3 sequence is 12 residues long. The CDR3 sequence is CASSHLRDTQYF. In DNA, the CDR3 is TGTGCCAGCAGCCACCTGAGGGATACGCAGTATTTT.

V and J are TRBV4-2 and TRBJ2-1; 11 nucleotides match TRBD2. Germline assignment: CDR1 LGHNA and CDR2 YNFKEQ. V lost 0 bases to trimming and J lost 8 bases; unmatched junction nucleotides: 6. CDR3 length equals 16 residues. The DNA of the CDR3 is TGTGCCAGCAGCCAAGATCTTACTAGCGGGAGTGATGAGCAGTTCTTC. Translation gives CASSQDLTSGSDEQFF.

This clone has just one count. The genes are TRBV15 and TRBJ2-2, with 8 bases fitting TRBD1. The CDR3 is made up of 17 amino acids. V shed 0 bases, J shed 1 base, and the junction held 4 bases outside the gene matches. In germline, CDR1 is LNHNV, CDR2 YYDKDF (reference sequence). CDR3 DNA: TGTGCCACCAGCAGAGATCGGGGACAGGTGAACACCGGGGAGCTGTTTTTT. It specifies CATSRDRGQVNTGELFF.

The CDR3, as DNA: TGTGCCACCAGCAGGGATCCGGGACAGGGTTATGGCTACACCTTC. It translates to CATSRDPGQGYGYTF. The V gene is TRBV15, the J gene TRBJ1-2; 9 bases line up with TRBD1. The CDR3 loop spans 15 amino acids. Germline V CDR1 and CDR2: LNHNV, YYDKDF (reference sequence). The V gene end was trimmed by 3 bases and the J gene end by 5 bases; junction bases not matched to a gene: 7.

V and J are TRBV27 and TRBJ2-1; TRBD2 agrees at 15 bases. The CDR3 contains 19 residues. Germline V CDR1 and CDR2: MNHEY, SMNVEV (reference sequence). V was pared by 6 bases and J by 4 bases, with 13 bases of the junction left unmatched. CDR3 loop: CASSARGGLAGGIYNEQFF. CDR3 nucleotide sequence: TGTGCCAGCAGCGCCAGAGGGGGACTAGCGGGAGGAATTTACAATGAGCAGTTCTTC.

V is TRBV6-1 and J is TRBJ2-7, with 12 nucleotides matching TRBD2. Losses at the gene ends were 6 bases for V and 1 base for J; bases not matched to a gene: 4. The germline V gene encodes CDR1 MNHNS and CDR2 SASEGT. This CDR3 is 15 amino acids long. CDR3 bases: TGTGCCAGCAGGGGCGGACTAGCGGGATCCTACGAGCAGTACTTC. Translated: CASRGGLAGSYEQYF.

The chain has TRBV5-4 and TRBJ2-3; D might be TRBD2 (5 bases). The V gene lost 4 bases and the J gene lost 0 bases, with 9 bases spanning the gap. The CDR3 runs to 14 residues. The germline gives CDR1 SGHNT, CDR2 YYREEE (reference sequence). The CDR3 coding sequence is TGTGCCAGCAGCGACTGGACTAGCACAGATACGCAGTATTTT. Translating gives CASSDWTSTDTQYF.

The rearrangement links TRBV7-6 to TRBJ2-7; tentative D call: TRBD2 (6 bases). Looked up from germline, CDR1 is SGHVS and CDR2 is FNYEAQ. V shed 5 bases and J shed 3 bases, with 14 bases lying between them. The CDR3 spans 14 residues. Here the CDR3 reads CASSRGNSNYEQYF. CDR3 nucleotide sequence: TGTGCCAGCAGCCGCGGGAATTCCAACTACGAGCAGTACTTC. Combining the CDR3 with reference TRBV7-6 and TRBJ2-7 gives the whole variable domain GAGVSQSPRYKVTKRGQDVALRCDPISGHVSLYWYRQALGQGPEFLTYFNYEAQQDKSGLPNDRFSAERPEGSISTLTIQRTEQRDSAMYRCASSRGNSNYEQYFGPGTRLTVT.

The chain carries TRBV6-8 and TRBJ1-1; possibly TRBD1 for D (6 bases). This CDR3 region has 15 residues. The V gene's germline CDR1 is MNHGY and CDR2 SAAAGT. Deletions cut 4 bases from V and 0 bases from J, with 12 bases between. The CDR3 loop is CASSSGVGMNTEAFF. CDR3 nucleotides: TGTGCCAGCAGTTCAGGGGTCGGCATGAACACTGAAGCTTTCTTT.

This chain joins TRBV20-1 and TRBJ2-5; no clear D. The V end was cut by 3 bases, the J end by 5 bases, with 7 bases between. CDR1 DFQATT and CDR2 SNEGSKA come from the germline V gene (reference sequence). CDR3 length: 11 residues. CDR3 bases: TGCAGTGCTAGTCGGACCGAGACCCAGTACTTC. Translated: CSASRTETQYF.

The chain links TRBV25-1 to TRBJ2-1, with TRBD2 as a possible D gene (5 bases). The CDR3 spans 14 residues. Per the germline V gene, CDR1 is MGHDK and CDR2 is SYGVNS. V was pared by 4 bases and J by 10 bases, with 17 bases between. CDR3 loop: CASSAPGLLVEQFF. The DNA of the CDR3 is TGTGCCAGCAGTGCCCCTGGACTTCTCGTAGAGCAGTTCTTC. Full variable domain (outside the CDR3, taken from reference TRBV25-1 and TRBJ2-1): EADIYQTPRYLVIGTGKKITLECSQTMGHDKMYWYQQDPGMELHLIHYSYGVNSTEKGDLSSESTVSRIRTEHFPLTLESARPSHTSQYLCASSAPGLLVEQFFGPGTRLTVL.

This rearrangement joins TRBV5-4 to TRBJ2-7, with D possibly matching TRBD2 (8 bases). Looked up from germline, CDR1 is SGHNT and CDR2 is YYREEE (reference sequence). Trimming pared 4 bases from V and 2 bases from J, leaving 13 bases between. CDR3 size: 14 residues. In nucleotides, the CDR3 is TGTGCCAGCAGCCAGGGGGGACTAGCCTACGAGCAGTACTTC. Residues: CASSQGGLAYEQYF.

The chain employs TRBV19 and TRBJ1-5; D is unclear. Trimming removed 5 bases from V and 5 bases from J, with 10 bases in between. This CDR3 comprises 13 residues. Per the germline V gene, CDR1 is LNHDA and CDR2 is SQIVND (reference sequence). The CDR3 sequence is CASSLSAYQPQHF. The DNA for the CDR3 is TGTGCCAGTAGTCTGTCAGCATATCAGCCCCAGCATTTT.

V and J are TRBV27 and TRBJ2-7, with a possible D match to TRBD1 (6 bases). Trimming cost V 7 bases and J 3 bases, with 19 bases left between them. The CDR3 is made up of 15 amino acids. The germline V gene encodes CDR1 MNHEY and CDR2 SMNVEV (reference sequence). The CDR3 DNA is TGTGCCAGCACCGCCCAAACGACAGGCCGCTACGAGCAGTACTTC. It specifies CASTAQTTGRYEQYF.

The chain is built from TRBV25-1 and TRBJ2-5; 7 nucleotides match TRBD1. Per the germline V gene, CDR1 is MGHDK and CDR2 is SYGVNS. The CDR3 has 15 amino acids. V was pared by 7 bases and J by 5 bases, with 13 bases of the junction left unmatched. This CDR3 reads CASNPGTVGGETQYF. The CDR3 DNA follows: TGTGCCAGCAATCCGGGGACAGTGGGTGGGGAGACCCAGTACTTC. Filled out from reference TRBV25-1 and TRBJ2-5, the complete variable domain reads EADIYQTPRYLVIGTGKKITLECSQTMGHDKMYWYQQDPGMELHLIHYSYGVNSTEKGDLSSESTVSRIRTEHFPLTLESARPSHTSQYLCASNPGTVGGETQYFGPGTRLLVL.

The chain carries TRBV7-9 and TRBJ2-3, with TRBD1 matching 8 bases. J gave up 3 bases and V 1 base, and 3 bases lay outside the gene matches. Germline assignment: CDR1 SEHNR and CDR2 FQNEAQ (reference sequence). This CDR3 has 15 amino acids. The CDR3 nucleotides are TGTGCCAGCAGCTTAGTCAGGGGGCCGACAGATACGCAGTATTTT. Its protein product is CASSLVRGPTDTQYF.

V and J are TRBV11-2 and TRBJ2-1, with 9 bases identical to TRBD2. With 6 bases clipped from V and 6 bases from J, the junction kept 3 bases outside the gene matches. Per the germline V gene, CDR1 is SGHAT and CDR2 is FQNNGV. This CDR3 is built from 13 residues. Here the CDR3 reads CASRSSGINEQFF. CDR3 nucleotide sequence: TGTGCCAGCAGGTCTAGCGGGATCAATGAGCAGTTCTTC.

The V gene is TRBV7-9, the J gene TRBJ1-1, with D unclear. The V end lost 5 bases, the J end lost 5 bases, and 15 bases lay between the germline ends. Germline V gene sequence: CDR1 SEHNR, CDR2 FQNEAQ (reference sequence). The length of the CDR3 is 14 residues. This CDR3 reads CASSAGGRETEAFF. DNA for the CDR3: TGTGCCAGCAGCGCCGGAGGGCGGGAGACTGAAGCTTTCTTT.

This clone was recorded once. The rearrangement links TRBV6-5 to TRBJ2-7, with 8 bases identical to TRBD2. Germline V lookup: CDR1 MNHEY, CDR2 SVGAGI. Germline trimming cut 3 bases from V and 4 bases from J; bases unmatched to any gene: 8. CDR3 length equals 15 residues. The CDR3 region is CASSYGFGRGYEQYF. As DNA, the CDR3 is TGTGCCAGCAGTTATGGGTTCGGGAGGGGGTACGAGCAGTACTTC.

CDR3 nucleotide sequence: TGTGCCAGCATTGAACAGGGTAGGGCTGAAGCTTTCTTT. It codes for CASIEQGRAEAFF. V and J are TRBV6-5 and TRBJ1-1; possible D gene TRBD1, 6 bases. Germline V lookup: CDR1 MNHEY, CDR2 SVGAGI. This CDR3 has 13 amino acids. Trimming stripped 7 bases from V and 6 bases from J, with 15 bases between.

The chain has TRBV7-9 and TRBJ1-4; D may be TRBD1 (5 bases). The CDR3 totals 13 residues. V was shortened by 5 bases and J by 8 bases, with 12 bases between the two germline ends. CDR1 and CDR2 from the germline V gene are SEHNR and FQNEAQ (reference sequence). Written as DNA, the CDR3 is TGTGCCAGCAGCCCCCAGGGAGGAGAAAAACTGTTTTTT. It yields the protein CASSPQGGEKLFF.

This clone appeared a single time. CDR3 sequence: CASSLGTPVGTYNEQFF. In DNA, the CDR3 is TGCGCCAGCAGCTTGGGGACACCCGTGGGAACATACAATGAGCAGTTCTTC. The rearrangement joins TRBV5-1 to TRBJ2-1; the D gene is possibly TRBD1 (5 bases). CDR3 length: 17 amino acids. Per germline, CDR1 SGHRS and CDR2 YFSETQ. V lost 0 bases, J lost 4 bases, and 17 bases lay in between.

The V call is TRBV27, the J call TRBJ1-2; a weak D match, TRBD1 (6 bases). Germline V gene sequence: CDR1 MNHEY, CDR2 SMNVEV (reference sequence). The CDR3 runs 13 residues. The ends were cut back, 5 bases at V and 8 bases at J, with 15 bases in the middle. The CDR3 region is CASSGRWGGGYTF. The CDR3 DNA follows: TGTGCCAGCAGTGGGCGTTGGGGGGGCGGCTACACCTTC.

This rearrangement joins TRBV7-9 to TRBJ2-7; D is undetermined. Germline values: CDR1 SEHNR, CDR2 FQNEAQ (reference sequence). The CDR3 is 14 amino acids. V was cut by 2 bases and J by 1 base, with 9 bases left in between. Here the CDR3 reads CASSLTVGSYEQYF. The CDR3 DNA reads TGTGCCAGCAGCTTAACCGTAGGGTCCTACGAGCAGTACTTC.

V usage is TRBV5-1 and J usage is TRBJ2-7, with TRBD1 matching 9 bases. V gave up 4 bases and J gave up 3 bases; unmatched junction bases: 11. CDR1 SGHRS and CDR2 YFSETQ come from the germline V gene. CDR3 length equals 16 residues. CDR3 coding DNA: TGCGCCAGCAGCCCAGGAGGGACAGGGAACCTCTACGAGCAGTACTTC. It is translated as CASSPGGTGNLYEQYF.

In DNA form, the CDR3 reads TGTGCCACCAGCAGAGCCCGGGTTGGGGCTAGCGGGTATCGCACAGATACGCAGTATTTT. It encodes CATSRARVGASGYRTDTQYF. The gene calls are TRBV15 and TRBJ2-3; 8 positions agree with TRBD2. This CDR3 has 20 amino acids. Trimming at V came to 1 base and at J to 1 base, leaving 16 bases not matched to a gene. Germline V gene sequence: CDR1 LNHNV, CDR2 YYDKDF (reference sequence).

In DNA, the CDR3 is TGTGCCAGCAGCTCACCTCTAGCGGGAGTTCAAGATACGCAGTATTTT. Its translation: CASSSPLAGVQDTQYF. V usage is TRBV5-6 and J usage is TRBJ2-3; 10 bases line up with TRBD2. There are 16 residues in the CDR3. Germline CDR1 SGHDT, CDR2 YYEEEE. Trimming removed 3 bases from V and 5 bases from J; junction bases left unmatched: 9.

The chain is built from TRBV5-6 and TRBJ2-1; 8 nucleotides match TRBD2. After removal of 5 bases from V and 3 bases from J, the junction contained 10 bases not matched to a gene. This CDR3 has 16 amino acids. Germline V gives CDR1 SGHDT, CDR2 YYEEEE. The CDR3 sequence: CASRLLTREVYNEQFF. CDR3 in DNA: TGTGCCAGCAGACTTCTTACGCGGGAGGTCTACAATGAGCAGTTCTTC.

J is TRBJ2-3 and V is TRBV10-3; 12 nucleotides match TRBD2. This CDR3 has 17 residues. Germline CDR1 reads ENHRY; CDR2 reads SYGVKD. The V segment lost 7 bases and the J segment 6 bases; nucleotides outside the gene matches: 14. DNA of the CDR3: TGTGCCATCATGCCCCAAACCGGGACTAGCGGGTCCGATACGCAGTATTTT. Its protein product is CAIMPQTGTSGSDTQYF.